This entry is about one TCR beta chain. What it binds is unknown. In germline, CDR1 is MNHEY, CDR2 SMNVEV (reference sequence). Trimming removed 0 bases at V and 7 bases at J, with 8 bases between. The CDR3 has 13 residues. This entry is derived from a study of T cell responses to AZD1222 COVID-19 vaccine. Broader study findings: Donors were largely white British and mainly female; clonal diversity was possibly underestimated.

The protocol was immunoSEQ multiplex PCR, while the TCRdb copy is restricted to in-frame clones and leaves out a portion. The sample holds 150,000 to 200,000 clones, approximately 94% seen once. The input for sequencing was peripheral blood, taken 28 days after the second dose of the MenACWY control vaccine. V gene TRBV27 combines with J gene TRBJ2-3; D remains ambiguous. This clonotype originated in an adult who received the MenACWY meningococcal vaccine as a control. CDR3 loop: CASSLSTVYTQYF. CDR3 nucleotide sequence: TGTGCCAGCAGTTTATCCACAGTCTATACGCAGTATTTT.